This T cell receptor beta chain came from a study of CD8 T cells in Susac syndrome. RNA totalling about 0.45 to 1 ug underwent reverse transcription with random hexamers. TCRdb redid the calling of the immunoSEQ multiplex PCR reads with MiXCR, one entry per CDR3 protein. This table holds approximately 200,000 distinct CDR3 sequences, around 96% found once. Trimming cost V 7 bases and J 1 base, with 21 bases left between them. The V gene's germline CDR1 is SGHNT and CDR2 YYREEE (reference sequence). The CDR3 loop spans 16 amino acids. From blood CD8+ and CD4+ T cells, TCR beta sequences were generated. The authors negatively isolated CD8+ and CD4+ T cells and FACS-enriched TEMRA cells.

The TCR comes from a human donor with multiple sclerosis. The sample was CD4+ T cells from PBMCs. The rearrangement joins TRBV5-4 to TRBJ2-7; weak D call: TRBD2 (7 bases). As DNA, the CDR3 is TGTGCCAGCCACAAGGGGGAGGGCCTGATATCCTACGAGCAGTACTTC. It specifies CASHKGEGLISYEQYF. The whole variable domain, remainder taken from reference TRBV5-4 and TRBJ2-7, is ETGVTQSPTHLIKTRGQQVTLRCSSQSGHNTVSWYQQALGQGPQFIFQYYREEENGRGNFPPRFSGLQFPNYSSELNVNALELDDSALYLCASHKGEGLISYEQYFGPGTRLTVT.